The present T cell receptor (beta chain) was sequenced within a study of CD8 T cell repertoires and HIV-1 epitope variants. Findings of the study overall: Most of the nine antigen-specific clonotypes appeared cross-reactive to autologous or escape variants.

In regard to this clone: Its specificity is not known.

The repertoire was sequenced with immunoSEQ multiplex PCR; TCRdb's copy has only in-frame clones and lacks some. The data contain under 100,000 clones, 74% of them singletons. From germline, CDR1 is SGHRS and CDR2 YFSETQ. With 0 bases clipped from V and 3 bases from J, the junction kept 8 bases outside the gene matches. The CDR3 length is 16 residues. The chain links TRBV5-1 to TRBJ2-7; 8 bases align to TRBD1. The receptor's source is a male donor with HIV. Sequences were obtained from uncultured baseline CD8+ T cells from peripheral blood mononuclear cells (PBMCs). In DNA, the CDR3 is TGCGCCAGCAGCTTGGGTACGGCAGGGGGCAACTACGAGCAGTACTTC. Translating it yields CASSLGTAGGNYEQYF. Full variable domain (missing parts from reference TRBV5-1 and TRBJ2-7): KAGVTQTPRYLIKTRGQQVTLSCSPISGHRSVSWYQQTPGQGLQFLFEYFSETQRNKGNFPGRFSGRQFSNSRSEMNVSTLELGDSALYLCASSLGTAGGNYEQYFGPGTRLTVT.